The sequence of this TCR beta chain was determined in a study of T cell repertoires in cytomegalovirus infection. Study-wide context: Public signatures in TCR beta pointed to CMV infection and matching HLA type.

There are 15 residues in the CDR3. V was shortened by 8 bases and J by 3 bases, with 19 bases between the two germline ends. Germline-derived CDR1 and CDR2 are MGHDK and SYGVNS. TCRdb reprocessed the reads with MiXCR, giving one entry per CDR3 protein. This repertoire shows some 250,000 distinct CDR3 sequences, 9.1% found once; its top ten account for over 13%. In its sample, this clonotype was seen a few times. Sequencing was done on a sample of PBMCs. The chain joins TRBV25-1 to TRBJ1-1; the D gene is possibly TRBD1 (6 bases). The receptor comes from a human donor in good health (CMV status not recorded). Some clones in this sample may be carry-over from other donors' samples. CDR3: CASEIQGRGYTEAFF. CDR3 bases: TGTGCCAGCGAGATACAGGGAAGGGGATACACTGAAGCTTTCTTT.